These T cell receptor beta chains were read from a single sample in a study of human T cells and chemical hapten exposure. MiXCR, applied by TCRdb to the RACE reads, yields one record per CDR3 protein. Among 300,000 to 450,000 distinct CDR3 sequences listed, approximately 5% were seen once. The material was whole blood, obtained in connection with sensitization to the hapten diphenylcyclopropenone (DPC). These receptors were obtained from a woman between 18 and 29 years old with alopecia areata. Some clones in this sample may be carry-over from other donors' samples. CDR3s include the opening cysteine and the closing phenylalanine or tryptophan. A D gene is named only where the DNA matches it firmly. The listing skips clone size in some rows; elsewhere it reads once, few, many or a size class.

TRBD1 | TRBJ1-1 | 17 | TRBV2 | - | TGTGCCAGCAGTGTAATCCCGACCGACAGGGCTTGGACTGAAGCTTTCTTT | CASSVIPTDRAWTEAFF
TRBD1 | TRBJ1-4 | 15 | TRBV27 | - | TGTGCCAGCAGTCCATGGGACAGGGAAGGGGAAAAACTGTTTTTT | CASSPWDREGEKLFF
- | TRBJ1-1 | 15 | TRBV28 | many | TGTGCCAGCAGCCCCGCCCGGGCGGGGGACACTGAAGCTTTCTTT | CASSPARAGDTEAFF
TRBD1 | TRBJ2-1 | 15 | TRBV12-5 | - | TGTGCTAGTGGTACGGGACAGGGTCCCTACAATGAGCAGTTCTTC | CASGTGQGPYNEQFF
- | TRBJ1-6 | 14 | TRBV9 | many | TGTGCCAGCAGCCCCGGGCAGGCTAATTCACCCCTCCACTTT | CASSPGQANSPLHF
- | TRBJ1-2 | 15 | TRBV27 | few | TGTGCCAGCAGTTTAGGGCCGGACAGTCCCTATGGCTACACCTTC | CASSLGPDSPYGYTF
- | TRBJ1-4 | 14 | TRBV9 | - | TGTGCCAGCAGCGTAGAACAGGGCGGGGAAAAACTGTTTTTT | CASSVEQGGEKLFF
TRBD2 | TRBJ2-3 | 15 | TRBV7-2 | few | TGTGCCAGCAGCTCTAGCGGACCACGCACAGATACGCAGTATTTT | CASSSSGPRTDTQYF
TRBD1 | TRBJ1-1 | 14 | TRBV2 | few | TGTGCCAGCAGTGCTAACAGGGGAACCGCTGAAGCTTTCTTT | CASSANRGTAEAFF
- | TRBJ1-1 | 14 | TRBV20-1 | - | TGCAGTGCTAGCAGGTTTAGCCGGAACACTGAAGCTTTCTTT | CSASRFSRNTEAFF
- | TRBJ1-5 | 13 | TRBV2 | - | TGTGCCAGCAGCCTCATACCCGGGGGGCCCCAGCATTTT | CASSLIPGGPQHF
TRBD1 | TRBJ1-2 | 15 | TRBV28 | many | TGTGCCAGCAGTTTAGGGGGGACAGGGGGCGATGGCTACACCTTC | CASSLGGTGGDGYTF
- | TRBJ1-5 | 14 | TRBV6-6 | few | TGTGCCAGCAGTTACTCGAATAGCAATCAGCCCCAGCATTTT | CASSYSNSNQPQHF
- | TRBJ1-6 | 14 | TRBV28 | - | TGTGCCAGCAGTCCATGGGCAGGGAATTCACCCCTCCACTTT | CASSPWAGNSPLHF
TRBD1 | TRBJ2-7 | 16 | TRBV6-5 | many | TGTGCCAGCAGAGGACAGGGGTCACGCTCCACCTACGAGCAGTACTTC | CASRGQGSRSTYEQYF
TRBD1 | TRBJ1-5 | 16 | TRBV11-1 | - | TGTGCCAGCAGCTGCGCCAGGGGGAGAAGCAATCAGCCCCAGCATTTT | CASSCARGRSNQPQHF
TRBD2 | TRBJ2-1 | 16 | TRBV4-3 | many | TGCGCCAGCAGCCAAGATCTGGGCGGGGGGGCCAATGAGCAGTTCTTC | CASSQDLGGGANEQFF
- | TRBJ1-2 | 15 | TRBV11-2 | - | TGTGCCAGCAGCTTAGATCCCGCAGGCAGCTATGGCTACACCTTC | CASSLDPAGSYGYTF
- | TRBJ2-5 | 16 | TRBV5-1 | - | TGCGCCAGCAGCTTGGCTACGTCGGGGGACCAAGAGACCCAGTACTTC | CASSLATSGDQETQYF
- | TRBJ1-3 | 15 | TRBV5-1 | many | TGCGCCAGCAGCTTGGCAGGTGTATCGGGAAACACCATATATTTT | CASSLAGVSGNTIYF
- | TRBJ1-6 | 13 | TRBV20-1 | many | TGCAGTGCCCACCAGGGATATAATTCACCCCTCCACTTT | CSAHQGYNSPLHF
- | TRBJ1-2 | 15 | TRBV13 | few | TGTGCCAGCAGCTTAGGCCGGCAGCTTAACTATGGCTACACCTTC | CASSLGRQLNYGYTF
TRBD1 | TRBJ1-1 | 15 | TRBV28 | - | TGTGCCAGCAGGGATTGGACAGGGGGAGTCTCTGAAGCTTTCTTT | CASRDWTGGVSEAFF
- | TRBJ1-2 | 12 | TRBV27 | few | TGTGCCACCCTCGAGGCTAACTATGGCTACACCTTC | CATLEANYGYTF
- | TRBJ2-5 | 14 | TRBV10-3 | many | TGTGCCATCAGCAGGGACTCCGGAGGAGAGACCCAGTACTTC | CAISRDSGGETQYF
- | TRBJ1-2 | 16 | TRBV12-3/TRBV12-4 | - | TGTGCCAGCAGTGCTAGAACCACAGGGAAATCCTATGGCTACACCTTC | CASSARTTGKSYGYTF
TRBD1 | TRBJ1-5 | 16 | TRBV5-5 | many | TGTGCCAGCAGCGGCGGGACAGGGATTAGCAATCAGCCCCAGCATTTT | CASSGGTGISNQPQHF
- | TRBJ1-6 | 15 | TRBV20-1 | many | TGCAGTGTCACCGACAGGAACACCTATAATTCACCCCTCCACTTT | CSVTDRNTYNSPLHF
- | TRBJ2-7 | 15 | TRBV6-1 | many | TGTGCCAGCAGTGAAAGTCCTGGACAGTTCTACGAGCAGTACTTC | CASSESPGQFYEQYF
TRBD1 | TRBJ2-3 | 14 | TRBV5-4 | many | TGTGCCAGCAGCCAAGAACAGGGGTCAGATACGCAGTATTTT | CASSQEQGSDTQYF
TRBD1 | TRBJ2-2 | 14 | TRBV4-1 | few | TGCGCCAGCAGCCGGACAGGGACCGCCGGGGAGCTGTTTTTT | CASSRTGTAGELFF
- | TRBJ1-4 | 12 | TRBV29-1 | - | TGCAGCGCAGGCAAGCGAGGGGAAAAACTGTTTTTT | CSAGKRGEKLFF
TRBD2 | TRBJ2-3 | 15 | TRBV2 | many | TGTGCCAGCAGAAGACTAGCGGGGGGCACAGATACGCAGTATTTT | CASRRLAGGTDTQYF
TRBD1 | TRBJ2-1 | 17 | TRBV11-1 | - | TGTGCCAGCAGGGCCACCCGGGACAGGGGGCGCATGGGTGAGCAGTTCTTC | CASRATRDRGRMGEQFF
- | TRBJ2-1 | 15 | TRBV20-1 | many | TGCAGTGCTAGAGATGGGGGGAGCTCCTACAATGAGCAGTTCTTC | CSARDGGSSYNEQFF
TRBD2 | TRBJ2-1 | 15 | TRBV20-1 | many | TGCAGTGCGAGCAGATTAGCGGGGGGAGGGAATGAGCAGTTCTTC | CSASRLAGGGNEQFF
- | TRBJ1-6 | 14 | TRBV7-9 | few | TGTGCCAGCAGCTTAGTCGAGGGACGTTCACCCCTCCACTTT | CASSLVEGRSPLHF
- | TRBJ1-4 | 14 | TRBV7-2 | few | TGTGCCAGCAGCTTATCTGGGGTCTCAGAAAAACTGTTTTTT | CASSLSGVSEKLFF
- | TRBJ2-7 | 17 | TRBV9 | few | TGTGCCAGCAGCGTAGCTACTTCGGCAGGGGCTACCTACGAGCAGTACTTC | CASSVATSAGATYEQYF
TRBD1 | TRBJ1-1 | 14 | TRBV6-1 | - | TGTGCCAGCGTTTACAGGGGGCCGAACACTGAAGCTTTCTTT | CASVYRGPNTEAFF
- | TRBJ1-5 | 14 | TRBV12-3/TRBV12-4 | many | TGTGCCAGCAGTTGGTCGGGGAGCAATCAGCCCCAGCATTTT | CASSWSGSNQPQHF